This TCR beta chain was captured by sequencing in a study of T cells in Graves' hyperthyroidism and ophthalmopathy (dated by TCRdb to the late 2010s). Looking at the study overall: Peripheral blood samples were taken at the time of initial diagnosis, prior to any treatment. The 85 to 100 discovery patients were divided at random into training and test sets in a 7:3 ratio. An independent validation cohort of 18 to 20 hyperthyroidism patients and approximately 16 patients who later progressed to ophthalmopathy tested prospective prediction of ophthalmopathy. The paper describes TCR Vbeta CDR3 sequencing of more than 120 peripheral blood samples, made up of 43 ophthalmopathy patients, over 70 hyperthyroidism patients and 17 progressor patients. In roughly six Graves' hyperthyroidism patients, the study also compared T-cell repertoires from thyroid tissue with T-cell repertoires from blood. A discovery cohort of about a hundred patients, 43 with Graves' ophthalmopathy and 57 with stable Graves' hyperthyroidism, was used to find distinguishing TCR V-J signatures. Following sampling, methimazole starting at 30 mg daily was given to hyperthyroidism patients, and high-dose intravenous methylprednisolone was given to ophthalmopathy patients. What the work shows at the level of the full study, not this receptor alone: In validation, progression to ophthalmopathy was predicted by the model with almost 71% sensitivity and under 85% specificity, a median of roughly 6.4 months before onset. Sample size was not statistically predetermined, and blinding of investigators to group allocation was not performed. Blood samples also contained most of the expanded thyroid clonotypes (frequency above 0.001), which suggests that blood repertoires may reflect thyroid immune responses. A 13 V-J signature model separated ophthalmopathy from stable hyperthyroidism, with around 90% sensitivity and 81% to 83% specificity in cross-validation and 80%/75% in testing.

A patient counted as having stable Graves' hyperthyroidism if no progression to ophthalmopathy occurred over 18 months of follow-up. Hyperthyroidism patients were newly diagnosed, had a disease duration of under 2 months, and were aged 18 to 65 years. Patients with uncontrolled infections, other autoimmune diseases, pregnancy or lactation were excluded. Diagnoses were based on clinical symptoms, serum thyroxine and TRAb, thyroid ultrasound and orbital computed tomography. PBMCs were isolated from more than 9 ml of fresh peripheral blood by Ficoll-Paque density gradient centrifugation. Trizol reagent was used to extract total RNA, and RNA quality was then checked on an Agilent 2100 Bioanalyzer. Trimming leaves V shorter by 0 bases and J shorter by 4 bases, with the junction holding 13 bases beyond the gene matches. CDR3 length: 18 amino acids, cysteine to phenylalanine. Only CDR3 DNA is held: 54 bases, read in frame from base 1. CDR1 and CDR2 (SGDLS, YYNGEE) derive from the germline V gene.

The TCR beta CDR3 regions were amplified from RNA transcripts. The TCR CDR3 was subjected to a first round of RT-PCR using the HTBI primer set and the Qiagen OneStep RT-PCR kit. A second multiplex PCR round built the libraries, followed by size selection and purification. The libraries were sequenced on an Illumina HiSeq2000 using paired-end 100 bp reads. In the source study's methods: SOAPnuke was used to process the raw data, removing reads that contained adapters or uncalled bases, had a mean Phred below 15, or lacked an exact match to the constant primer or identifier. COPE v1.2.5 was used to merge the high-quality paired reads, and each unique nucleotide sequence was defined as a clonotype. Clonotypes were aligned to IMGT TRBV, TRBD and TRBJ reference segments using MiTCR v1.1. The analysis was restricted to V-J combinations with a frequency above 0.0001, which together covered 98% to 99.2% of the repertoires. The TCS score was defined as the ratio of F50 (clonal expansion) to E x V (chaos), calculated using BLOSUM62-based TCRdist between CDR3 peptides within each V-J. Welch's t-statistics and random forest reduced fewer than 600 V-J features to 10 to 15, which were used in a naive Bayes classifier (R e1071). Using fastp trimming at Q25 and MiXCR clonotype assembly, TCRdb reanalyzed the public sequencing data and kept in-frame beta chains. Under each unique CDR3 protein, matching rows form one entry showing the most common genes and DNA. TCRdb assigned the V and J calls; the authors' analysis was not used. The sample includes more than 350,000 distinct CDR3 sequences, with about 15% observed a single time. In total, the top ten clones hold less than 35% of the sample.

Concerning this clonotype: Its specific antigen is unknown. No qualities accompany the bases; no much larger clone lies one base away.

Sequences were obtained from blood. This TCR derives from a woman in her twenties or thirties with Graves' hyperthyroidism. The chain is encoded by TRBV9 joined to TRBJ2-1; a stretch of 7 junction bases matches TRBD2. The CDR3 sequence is CASSVAPSGREYYNEQFF. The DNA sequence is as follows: TGTGCCAGCAGCGTAGCTCCCTCGGGGCGGGAGTATTACAATGAGCAGTTCTTC.